This record covers a single T cell receptor (beta chain). This sample was taken from a study of shared T cell receptors in the human thymus. Looked up from germline, CDR1 is LNHDA and CDR2 is SQIVND (reference sequence). Trimming pared 7 bases from V and 1 base from J, leaving 26 bases between. The CDR3 contains 20 residues. Using immunoSEQ multiplex PCR, the repertoire was profiled, and TCRdb retains in-frame clones only, with some absent. The sample includes about 730,000 clones, approximately 85% of them seen just once. The same data also contributed to another study, on human thymus T cells. According to that study: From resections taken during corrective heart surgery, the thymus tissue was obtained. An apparent bias in V and J gene usage was seen in thymic and blood repertoires.

Material for sequencing was thymocytes. The receptor comes from a girl under three years old with a congenital heart defect. The rearrangement joins TRBV19 to TRBJ2-6; TRBD1 is a possible D gene (5 bases). The CDR3 here is CASTSRGPGFTLSGANVLTF. The CDR3, as DNA: TGTGCCAGTACAAGTAGGGGCCCGGGTTTTACCCTTTCTGGGGCCAACGTCCTGACTTTC.